This TCR beta chain was captured in a study of blood T cell repertoires in COVID-19. The overall study: Acute and convalescent COVID-19 specimens originated in the United States, Italy and Spain. In each case, the material was cDNA or gDNA derived from T cells, B-cell-depleted T cells, or PBMCs.

Enrolled during active infection, Seattle patients were then followed longitudinally. CDR1 and CDR2 from the germline V gene are SGHAT and FQNNGV. V was shortened by 2 bases and J by 1 base, with 11 bases between the two germline ends. The CDR3 runs 15 residues. Original handling: Nucleated cell counts were estimated from reference gene primer amplification. Measured with immunoSEQ multiplex PCR; TCRdb has only the in-frame clones, and not every one. That table is the source of V, J and clone size, and D and trimming were worked out from the DNA. The repertoire consists of 200,000 to 300,000 clones, with more than 75% occurring once and the leading ten covering roughly 5%.

The TCR comes from a woman aged 60-75 years with COVID-19, enrolled during active disease. The J gene is TRBJ1-1, the V gene TRBV11-2; maybe TRBD1 (5 bases). What was sequenced was peripheral blood. The CDR3 sequence is CASSLRRDSNTEAFF. CDR3 coding DNA: TGTGCCAGCAGCTTAAGGCGGGACTCGAACACTGAAGCTTTCTTT.